Reported below is one T cell receptor (beta chain). The CDR3 covers 18 residues. Germline lookup yields CDR1 SEHNR and CDR2 FQNEAQ (reference sequence). J was trimmed by 3 bases and V by 5 bases; bases with no gene match: 15. These data come from a study of breast tumors, draining lymph nodes, adjacent tissues. TCRdb re-called the multiplex PCR reads with MiXCR, one entry per CDR3 protein. Among about 15,000 distinct CDR3 sequences listed, 45% were seen once. The chain joins TRBV7-9 to TRBJ2-3; 9 bases are a match to TRBD1. The sequence derives from a female donor with breast cancer. Some clones in this sample may be carry-over from other donors' samples. The source material was tumor-adjacent breast tissue. CDR3 sequence (DNA): TGTGCCAGCAGCCTTAGCGTGGGAGGGACAGGGCAGACAGATACGCAGTATTTT. Its protein product is CASSLSVGGTGQTDTQYF. Variable domain in full (rest from reference TRBV7-9 and TRBJ2-3): DTGVSQNPRHKITKRGQNVTFRCDPISEHNRLYWYRQTLGQGPEFLTYFQNEAQLEKSRLLSDRFSAERPKGSFSTLEIQRTEQGDSAMYLCASSLSVGGTGQTDTQYFGPGTRLTVL.